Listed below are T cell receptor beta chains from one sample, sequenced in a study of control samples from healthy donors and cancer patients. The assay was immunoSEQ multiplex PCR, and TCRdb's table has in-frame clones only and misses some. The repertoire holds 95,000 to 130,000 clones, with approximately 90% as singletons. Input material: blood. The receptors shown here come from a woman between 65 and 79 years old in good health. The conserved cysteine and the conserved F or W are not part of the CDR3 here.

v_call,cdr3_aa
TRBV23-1,ASSQGTGPSSYT
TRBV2,ASIVGPGRNSPLH
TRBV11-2,ASSEKEGGYWNEQF
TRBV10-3,AIKPEGLPNTEAF
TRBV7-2,ASSLDRGRETQY
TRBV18,ASSPVGDTQY
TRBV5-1,ASKASAAYYEQY
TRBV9,ASSPGTSLYEQY
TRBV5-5,ASSFDGRTNTEAF
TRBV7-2,ASSLEAANYGYT
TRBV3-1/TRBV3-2,ASSHTGSGETQY
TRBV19,ASSIRVSANTEAF
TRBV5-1,ASSLRQDGYGYT
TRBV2,ASVLRSRGEGEKLF
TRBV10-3,AISDRVTGNTEAF
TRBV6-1,ASSEGGGGSYEQY
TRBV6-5,ASRRQASYGYT
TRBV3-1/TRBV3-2,ASSQELGGGSNQPQH
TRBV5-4,ASSLEAASGNTIY
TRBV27,ASGIRQGGEKLF
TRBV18,ASSPQGSEKLF
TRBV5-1,ASSIGGTGAPIGGYT
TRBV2,ASSSGLTNYGYT
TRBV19,ASSGGGYT
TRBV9,ASSVGIRDGYT
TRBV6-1,ASSEGPSGPLH
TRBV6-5,ASRVGPGGEKLF
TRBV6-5,ASRRQGGDTEAF
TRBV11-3,ASSFGDNEQF
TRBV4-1,ASSWAQGYT
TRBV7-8,ASSLGPQPQH
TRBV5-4,ASSSRRQGDPYEQY
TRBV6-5,ASNLQDEGTQY
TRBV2,ASSEEIPSSNQPQH
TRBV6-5,ASSRTGGVNTEAF
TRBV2,ASTPDSNQPQH
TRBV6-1,ASSEAGVAGGLNEQF
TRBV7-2,ASSRDRGDWNEQF
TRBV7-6,ASSPWAGNTEAF
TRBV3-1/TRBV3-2,ASSQDLSRGPGGYT
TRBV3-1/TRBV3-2,ASSQVAGGTDTQY
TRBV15,ATSRDRDRAYEQY
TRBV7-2,ASSPKGGYGYT
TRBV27,ASSFTLQDTQY